The source of this T cell receptor beta chain is a study of blood T cell repertoires in COVID-19. Study information: COVID-19 samples collected from the United States, Italy and Spain covered acute and convalescent phases. T cells, B-cell-depleted T cells, or PBMCs provided the cDNA or gDNA that served as material.

The authors' processing: It was from reference gene primer amplification that nucleated cell counts were estimated. The method was immunoSEQ multiplex PCR; TCRdb's version includes in-frame clones alone and lacks a portion of them. The D gene and trimming were derived from the DNA, and the V and J assignments and clone size from that table. The repertoire has 85,000 to 120,000 clones, about two thirds of them found once; the top ten carry more than 0.8%. This TCR came from a human donor with acute or convalescent COVID-19. The donor label of this sample is uncertain. The sequencing input was peripheral blood.

As DNA, the CDR3 is TGCGCCAGCAGCTTCGATAACAGGGGCCCCTATGGCTACACCTTC. Translation: CASSFDNRGPYGYTF. The chain couples TRBV5-1 to TRBJ1-2; 7 positions match TRBD1. Germline V gene data show CDR1 as SGHRS and CDR2 as YFSETQ. This CDR3 has 15 amino acids. V dropped 2 bases and J dropped 4; count of bases not matched to a gene: 8.